Presented here are 16 T cell receptor beta chains from one specimen sequenced in a study of blood T cell repertoires in COVID-19. Sequenced by immunoSEQ multiplex PCR; TCRdb stores in-frame clones only, minus some. In the table there are over 300,000 clones, more than 70% of which are singletons. Sequenced sample: peripheral blood. The receptors stem from a woman aged 50 to 60 with acute or convalescent COVID-19.

In the case of this clone: The sample contains more than one DNA sequence encoding this CDR3. The genes are TRBV11-2 and TRBJ1-5; TRBD1 matches 7 bases. Germline V lookup: CDR1 SGHAT, CDR2 FQNNGV. CDR3 length equals 14 residues. Trimming at V came to 4 bases and at J to 2 bases, leaving 2 bases not matched to a gene. The CDR3 region is CASSSTGGNQPQHF. Here the CDR3 DNA reads TGTGCCAGCAGCTCTACAGGGGGCAATCAGCCCCAGCATTTT.

The chain links TRBV6-5 to TRBJ2-1; possible D gene TRBD2, 6 bases. The CDR3 runs 15 residues. Germline assignment: CDR1 MNHEY and CDR2 SVGAGI. V was trimmed by 6 bases and J by 7 bases, leaving 19 bases between them. Here the CDR3 DNA reads TGTGCCAGCAGCCAAGGGTGGGACTTCTATAATGAGCAGTTCTTC. It yields the protein CASSQGWDFYNEQFF.

Only a few counts were recorded for this clone. The V call is TRBV5-1, the J call TRBJ2-1, with 11 bases that match TRBD2. CDR1 SGHRS and CDR2 YFSETQ come from the germline V gene. Losses at the gene ends were 5 bases for V and 5 bases for J; bases not matched to a gene: 12. The CDR3 covers 17 residues. The CDR3 loop reads CASSLSPVAGGNNEQFF. The CDR3 DNA follows: TGCGCCAGCAGTTTGTCCCCAGTAGCGGGAGGGAACAATGAGCAGTTCTTC.

The chain links TRBV9 to TRBJ1-3, with D hard to call. There are 15 residues in the CDR3. The germline gives CDR1 SGDLS, CDR2 YYNGEE. Trimming took 0 bases from V and 1 from J, leaving 8 bases between them. Here the CDR3 DNA reads TGTGCCAGCAGCGTAGGGGAGGCATCTGGAAACACCATATATTTT. Translating it yields CASSVGEASGNTIYF.

This clone was found a few times. Different DNA sequences within this sample yield the same CDR3. The CDR3 region is CASSPTGDGYTF. Written as DNA, the CDR3 is TGTGCCAGCTCACCAACGGGGGATGGCTACACCTTC. The rearrangement uses TRBV18 and TRBJ1-2, with D perhaps matching TRBD1 (5 bases). The ends were cut back, 2 bases at V and 6 bases at J, with 7 bases in the middle. The CDR3 extends over 12 amino acids. Per the germline V gene, CDR1 is KGHSH and CDR2 is LQKENI.

CDR3 sequence reads: CASSEDTGGQYV. The CDR3 DNA is TGTGCCAGCAGTGAAGACACAGGGGGCCAGTACGTC. The chain links TRBV2 to TRBJ2-7, with TRBD1 matching 9 bases. The CDR3 is 12 residues long. The germline V gene encodes CDR1 SNHLY and CDR2 FYNNEI. V lost 1 base to trimming and J lost 10 bases; unmatched junction nucleotides: 2.

V is TRBV16 and J is TRBJ1-5; D remains ambiguous. The CDR3 is 13 residues long. V was trimmed by 5 bases and J by 5 bases, leaving 10 bases between them. Looked up from germline, CDR1 is KGHSY and CDR2 is FQNENV. CDR3 loop: CASSMGGDQPQHF. CDR3 sequence (DNA): TGTGCCAGCAGCATGGGAGGTGATCAGCCCCAGCATTTT. The whole variable domain, remainder taken from reference TRBV16 and TRBJ1-5, is GEEVAQTPKHLVRGEGQKAKLYCAPIKGHSYVFWYQQVLKNEFKFLISFQNENVFDETGMPKERFSAKCLPNSPCSLEIQATKLEDSAVYFCASSMGGDQPQHFGDGTRLSIL.

The gene calls are TRBV10-3 and TRBJ2-7; 7 bases are shared with TRBD1. The CDR3 consists of 17 residues. CDR1 ENHRY and CDR2 SYGVKD come from the germline V gene. Trimming at V came to 6 bases and at J to 3 bases, leaving 17 bases not matched to a gene. The CDR3 coding sequence is TGTGCCATCAGAAACTCTCAAGGGGGCGACGGGGTCTACGAGCAGTACTTC. This gives the protein CAIRNSQGGDGVYEQYF.

This chain connects TRBV27 to TRBJ2-1, with 9 bases lining up with TRBD2. Germline V gene data show CDR1 as MNHEY and CDR2 as SMNVEV (reference sequence). Trimming removed 5 bases from V and 4 bases from J; junction bases left unmatched: 6. The CDR3 is 15 residues long. The CDR3, as DNA: TGTGCCAGCAGTATGCTAGCGGGACTTTACAATGAGCAGTTCTTC. Protein sequence: CASSMLAGLYNEQFF.

CDR3 DNA sequence: TGCAGTGCTGGGACTAGCGAAAAGCAGTACTTC. Encoded protein: CSAGTSEKQYF. The chain is built from TRBV20-1 and TRBJ2-7; 10 bases match TRBD2. Germline loops: CDR1 DFQATT, CDR2 SNEGSKA (reference sequence). Trimming took 5 bases from V and 8 from J; bases not matched to a gene: 3. CDR3 size: 11 residues.

The V call is TRBV30, the J call TRBJ1-3, with D uncertain. This CDR3 has 15 residues. The germline gives CDR1 GTSNPN, CDR2 SVGIG (reference sequence). Trimming removed 0 bases at V and 2 bases at J, with 11 bases between. The CDR3 here is CAWSVLRQTGNTIYF. CDR3 sequence (DNA): TGTGCCTGGAGTGTACTCAGGCAAACTGGAAACACCATATATTTT.

J is TRBJ1-6 and V is TRBV5-1; perhaps TRBD1 as D (6 bases). The V gene's germline CDR1 is SGHRS and CDR2 YFSETQ. This CDR3 has 13 residues. V was clipped by 10 bases and J by 7 bases, with 15 bases between them. CDR3 loop: CAGYRAPNSPLHF. CDR3 DNA sequence: TGCGCCGGCTACAGGGCCCCAAATTCACCCCTCCACTTT. The complete variable domain, with remaining parts taken from reference TRBV5-1 and TRBJ1-6, reads KAGVTQTPRYLIKTRGQQVTLSCSPISGHRSVSWYQQTPGQGLQFLFEYFSETQRNKGNFPGRFSGRQFSNSRSEMNVSTLELGDSALYLCAGYRAPNSPLHFGNGTRLTVT.

The chain employs TRBV27 and TRBJ2-7; a possible D gene is TRBD2 (5 bases). Germline V gene lookup returns CDR1 MNHEY and CDR2 SMNVEV (reference sequence). Trimming left V 5 bases short and J 3 bases short, with 14 bases between. This CDR3 region has 14 residues. CDR3: CASSTSRDLYEQYF. The DNA for the CDR3 is TGTGCCAGCAGTACCTCTCGGGATCTCTACGAGCAGTACTTC.

The rearrangement joins TRBV19 to TRBJ1-2; 8 bases are a match to TRBD1. This CDR3 contains 14 residues. V lost 7 bases, J lost 1 base, and 5 bases stayed unmatched. Per germline, CDR1 LNHDA and CDR2 SQIVND (reference sequence). The CDR3 protein is CASTDRAINYGYTF. CDR3 DNA: TGTGCCAGTACGGACAGGGCGATTAACTATGGCTACACCTTC.

The chain carries TRBV7-3 and TRBJ1-1; tentative D call: TRBD1 (6 bases). The CDR3 runs 14 residues. Germline V CDR1 and CDR2: SGHTA, FQGTGA. Trimming shortened V by 1 base and J by 8 bases, and 14 bases separated the two germline ends. The CDR3 DNA reads TGTGCCAGCAGCTTAAATAGGGGGTCAGAAGAAGCTTTCTTT. Translation gives CASSLNRGSEEAFF.

The V call is TRBV19, the J call TRBJ2-5; 7 bases align to TRBD1. V gave up 7 bases and J gave up 2 bases; unmatched junction bases: 1. This CDR3 comprises 12 residues. Germline V gene data show CDR1 as LNHDA and CDR2 as SQIVND (reference sequence). DNA of the CDR3: TGTGCCAGTATGGACAGGCAAGAGACCCAGTACTTC. Translating it yields CASMDRQETQYF.